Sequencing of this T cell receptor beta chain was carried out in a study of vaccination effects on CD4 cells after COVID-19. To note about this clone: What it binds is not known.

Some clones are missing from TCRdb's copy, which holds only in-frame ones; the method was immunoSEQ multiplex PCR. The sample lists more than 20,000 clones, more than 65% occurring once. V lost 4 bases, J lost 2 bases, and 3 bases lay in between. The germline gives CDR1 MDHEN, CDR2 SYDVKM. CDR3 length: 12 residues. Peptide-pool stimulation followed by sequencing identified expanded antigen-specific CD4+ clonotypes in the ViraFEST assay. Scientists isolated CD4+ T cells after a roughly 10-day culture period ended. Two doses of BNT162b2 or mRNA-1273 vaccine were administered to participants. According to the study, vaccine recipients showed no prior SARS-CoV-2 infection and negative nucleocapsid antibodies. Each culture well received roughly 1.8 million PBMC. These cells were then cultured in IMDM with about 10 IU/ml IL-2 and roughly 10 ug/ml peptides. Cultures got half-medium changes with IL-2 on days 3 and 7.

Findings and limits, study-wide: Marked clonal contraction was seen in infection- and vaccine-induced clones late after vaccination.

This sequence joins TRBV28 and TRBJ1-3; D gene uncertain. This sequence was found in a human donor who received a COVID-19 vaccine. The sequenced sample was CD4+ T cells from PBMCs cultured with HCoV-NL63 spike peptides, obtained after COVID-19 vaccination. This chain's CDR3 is CASSWAGNTIYF. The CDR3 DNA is TGTGCCAGCAGTTGGGCTGGAAACACCATATATTTT.